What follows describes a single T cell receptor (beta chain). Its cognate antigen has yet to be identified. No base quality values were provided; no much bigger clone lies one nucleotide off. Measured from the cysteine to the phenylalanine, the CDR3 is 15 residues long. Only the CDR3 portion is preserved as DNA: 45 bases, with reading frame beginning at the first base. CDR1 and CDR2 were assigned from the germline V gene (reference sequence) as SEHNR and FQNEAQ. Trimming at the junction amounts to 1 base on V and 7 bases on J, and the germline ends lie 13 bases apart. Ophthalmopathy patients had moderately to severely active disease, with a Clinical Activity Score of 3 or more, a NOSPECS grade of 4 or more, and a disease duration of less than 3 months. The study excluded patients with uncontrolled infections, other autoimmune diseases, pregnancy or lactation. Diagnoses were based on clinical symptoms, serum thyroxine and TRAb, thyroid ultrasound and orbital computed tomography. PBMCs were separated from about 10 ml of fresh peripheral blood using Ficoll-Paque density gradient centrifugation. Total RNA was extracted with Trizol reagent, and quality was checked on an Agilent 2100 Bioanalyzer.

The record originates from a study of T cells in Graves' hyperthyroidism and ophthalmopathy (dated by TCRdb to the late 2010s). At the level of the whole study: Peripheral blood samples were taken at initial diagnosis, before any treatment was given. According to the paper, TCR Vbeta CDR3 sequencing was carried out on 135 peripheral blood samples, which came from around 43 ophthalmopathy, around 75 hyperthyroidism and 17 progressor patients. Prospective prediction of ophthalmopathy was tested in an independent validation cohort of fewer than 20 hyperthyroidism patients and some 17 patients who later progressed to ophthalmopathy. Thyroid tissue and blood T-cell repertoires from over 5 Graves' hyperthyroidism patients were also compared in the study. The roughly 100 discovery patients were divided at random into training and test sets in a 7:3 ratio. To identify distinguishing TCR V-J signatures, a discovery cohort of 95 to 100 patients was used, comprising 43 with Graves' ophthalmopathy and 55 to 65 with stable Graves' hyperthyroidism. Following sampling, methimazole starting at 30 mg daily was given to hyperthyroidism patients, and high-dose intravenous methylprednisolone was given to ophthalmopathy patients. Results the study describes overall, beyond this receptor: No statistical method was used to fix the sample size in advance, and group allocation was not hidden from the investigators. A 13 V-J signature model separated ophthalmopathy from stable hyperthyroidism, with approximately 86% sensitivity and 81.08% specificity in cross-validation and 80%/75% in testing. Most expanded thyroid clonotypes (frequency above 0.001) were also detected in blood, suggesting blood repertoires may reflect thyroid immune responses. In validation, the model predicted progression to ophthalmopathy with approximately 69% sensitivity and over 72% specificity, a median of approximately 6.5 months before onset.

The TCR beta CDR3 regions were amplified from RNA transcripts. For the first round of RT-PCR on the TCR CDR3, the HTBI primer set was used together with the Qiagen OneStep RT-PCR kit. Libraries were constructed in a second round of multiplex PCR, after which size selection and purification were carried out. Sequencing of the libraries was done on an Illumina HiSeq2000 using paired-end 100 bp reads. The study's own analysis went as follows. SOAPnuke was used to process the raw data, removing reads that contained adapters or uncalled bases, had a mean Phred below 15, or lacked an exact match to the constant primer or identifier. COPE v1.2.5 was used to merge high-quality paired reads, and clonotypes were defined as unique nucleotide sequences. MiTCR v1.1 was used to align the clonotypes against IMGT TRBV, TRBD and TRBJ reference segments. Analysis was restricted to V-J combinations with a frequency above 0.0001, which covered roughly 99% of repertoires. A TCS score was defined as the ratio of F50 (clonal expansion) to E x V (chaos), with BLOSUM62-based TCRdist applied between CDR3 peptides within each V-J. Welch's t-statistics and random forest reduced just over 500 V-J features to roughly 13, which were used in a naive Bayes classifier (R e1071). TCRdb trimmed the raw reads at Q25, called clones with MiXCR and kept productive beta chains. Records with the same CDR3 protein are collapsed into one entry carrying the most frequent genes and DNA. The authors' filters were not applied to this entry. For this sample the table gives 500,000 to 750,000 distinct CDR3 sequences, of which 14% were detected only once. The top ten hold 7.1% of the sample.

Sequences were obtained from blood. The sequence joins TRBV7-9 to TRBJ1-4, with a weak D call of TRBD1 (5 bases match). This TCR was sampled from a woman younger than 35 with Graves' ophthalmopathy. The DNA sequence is TGTGCCAGCAGCTTAGTACCAGGGCAAGGTGAAAAACTGTTTTTT. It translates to CASSLVPGQGEKLFF.